Listed below are T cell receptor beta chains from one sample, sequenced in a study of T cell clones after liver transplantation. Libraries were prepared by immunoSEQ multiplex PCR; TCRdb keeps only in-frame clonotypes and omits some of them. The sample lists tens of thousands of clones, 65% to 85% seen once, with approximately 0.47% in the top ten. This material consisted of CD4+ T cells from blood, taken almost 47 months after liver transplant. The receptors derive from a human patient who received a liver transplant. Some T cells may originate from the graft donor. CDR3s include the opening cysteine and the closing phenylalanine or tryptophan. A D gene is named only where the DNA matches it firmly. Where a row states a size, it is once, few, many or the class of an expanded clone; other rows omit it.

d_gene	v_gene	abundance	j_gene	CDR3aa	CDR3nt
TRBD1	TRBV19	NA	TRBJ2-6	CASSTGQIGPSGANVLTF	TGTGCCAGTAGTACGGGACAGATCGGACCCTCTGGGGCCAACGTCCTGACTTTC
NA	TRBV27	NA	TRBJ2-3	CASSLRTSTDTQYF	TGTGCCAGCAGCTTAAGGACTAGCACAGATACGCAGTATTTT
NA	TRBV6-5	NA	TRBJ2-3	CARANLGTDTQYF	TGTGCCAGGGCGAACCTTGGCACAGATACGCAGTATTTT
TRBD2	TRBV7-9	few	TRBJ2-7	CASSLELTSGAPYEQYF	TGTGCCAGCAGCTTAGAGTTGACTAGCGGGGCCCCCTACGAGCAGTACTTC
NA	TRBV6-5	NA	TRBJ1-5	CASSADIYSNQPQHF	TGTGCCAGCTCGGCAGATATCTATAGCAATCAGCCCCAGCATTTT
TRBD2	TRBV5-1	NA	TRBJ2-3	CASSLGLAGGTDTQYF	TGCGCCAGCAGCTTGGGACTAGCGGGAGGCACAGATACGCAGTATTTT
NA	TRBV18	few	TRBJ2-7	CASSPGTARNEQYF	TGTGCCAGCTCGCCCGGGACGGCACGTAACGAGCAGTACTTC
NA	TRBV15	NA	TRBJ2-7	CATSRRLREVDEQYF	TGTGCCACCAGCAGGAGACTCAGGGAAGTAGACGAGCAGTACTTC
NA	TRBV7-9	once	TRBJ2-5	CASSLDSPETQYF	TGTGCCAGCAGCCTGGACTCCCCAGAGACCCAGTACTTC
NA	TRBV29-1	NA	TRBJ2-7	CSVGLGTHEQYF	TGCAGCGTTGGCTTAGGGACCCACGAGCAGTACTTC
NA	TRBV20-1	NA	TRBJ1-2	CSASGVRGYTF	TGCAGTGCTAGCGGTGTAAGGGGCTACACCTTC
NA	TRBV5-1	NA	TRBJ2-5	CASSLAGEGKTQYF	TGCGCCAGCAGCTTGGCAGGGGAGGGAAAGACCCAGTACTTC
TRBD2	TRBV6-6	NA	TRBJ2-7	CASSYSAGGPEQYF	TGTGCCAGCAGTTACTCGGCGGGAGGGCCCGAGCAGTACTTC
TRBD2	TRBV5-1	NA	TRBJ2-3	CASSYLAGASTDTQYF	TGCGCCAGCAGCTACTTAGCGGGGGCTAGCACAGATACGCAGTATTTT
TRBD2	TRBV11-3	NA	TRBJ2-1	CASSSSGTSGRNEQFF	TGTGCCAGCAGCTCATCAGGGACTAGCGGGAGGAATGAGCAGTTCTTC
NA	TRBV4-2	once	TRBJ1-5	CASSQTGFTPNSNQPQHF	TGTGCCAGCAGCCAAACGGGCTTTACCCCAAATAGCAATCAGCCCCAGCATTTT
TRBD1	TRBV28	NA	TRBJ1-2	CASSLHRGKGYTF	TGTGCCAGCAGTTTACACAGGGGGAAGGGCTACACCTTC
NA	TRBV15	medium-sized	TRBJ1-2	CATSRDLTGSNYGYTF	TGTGCCACCAGCAGAGATTTAACCGGCAGCAACTATGGCTACACCTTC
TRBD2	TRBV29-1	NA	TRBJ2-2	CSARLAGGPGELFF	TGCAGCGCCAGACTAGCGGGAGGGCCCGGGGAGCTGTTTTTT
NA	TRBV15	NA	TRBJ2-7	CATSRERIYEQYF	TGTGCCACCAGCAGAGAGAGGATTTACGAGCAGTACTTC
NA	TRBV7-2	NA	TRBJ2-1	CASSRDGLAPNEQFF	TGTGCCAGCAGCCGAGATGGGCTAGCGCCCAATGAGCAGTTCTTC
NA	TRBV5-1	NA	TRBJ1-1	CASSLSPDDNTEAFF	TGCGCCAGCAGTCTTAGTCCGGATGACAACACTGAAGCTTTCTTT
NA	TRBV5-1	once	TRBJ1-5	CASSLEGGDQPQHF	TGCGCCAGCAGCTTGGAAGGAGGAGATCAGCCCCAGCATTTT
TRBD1	TRBV28	NA	TRBJ1-4	CASTTPSTGSGEKLFF	TGTGCCAGCACCACCCCATCGACAGGGTCTGGAGAAAAACTGTTTTTT
TRBD2	TRBV7-9	NA	TRBJ2-1	CASSHYPGTSGRNEQFF	TGTGCCAGCAGCCATTACCCCGGGACTAGCGGGAGGAATGAGCAGTTCTTC
NA	TRBV29-1	NA	TRBJ2-5	CSVEAGRSQETQYF	TGCAGCGTTGAGGCGGGGAGATCCCAAGAGACCCAGTACTTC
NA	TRBV18	NA	TRBJ1-4	CASSPTAGATNEKLFF	TGTGCCAGCTCACCAACGGCAGGAGCAACTAATGAAAAACTGTTTTTT
TRBD2	TRBV10-1	NA	TRBJ2-1	CASKWGVSGRPNEQFF	TGCGCCAGCAAGTGGGGGGTTAGCGGGAGGCCCAATGAGCAGTTCTTC
TRBD2	TRBV2	NA	TRBJ2-2	CASSEGESGRLSGELFF	TGTGCCAGCAGTGAAGGGGAAAGCGGGAGGCTGTCCGGGGAGCTGTTTTTT
NA	TRBV28	NA	TRBJ1-2	CASSPGHIDHYGYTF	TGTGCCAGCAGTCCCGGACACATAGACCACTATGGCTACACCTTC
TRBD2	TRBV7-6	NA	TRBJ2-1	CASSSTSGTYNEQFF	TGTGCCAGCAGCTCAACTAGCGGAACCTACAATGAGCAGTTCTTC
NA	TRBV25-1	NA	TRBJ2-1	CASSELGGGSSYNEQFF	TGTGCCAGCAGTGAATTGGGGGGAGGTAGCTCCTACAATGAGCAGTTCTTC
TRBD1	TRBV28	NA	TRBJ1-5	CASSSPGQGLSNQPQHF	TGTGCCAGCAGTTCCCCCGGACAGGGGTTAAGCAATCAGCCCCAGCATTTT
NA	TRBV4-1	NA	TRBJ2-7	CASSQTLIKTATYEQYF	TGCGCCAGCAGCCAAACTCTTATAAAGACAGCTACCTACGAGCAGTACTTC
NA	TRBV28	NA	TRBJ1-2	CASSFPLRDYGYTF	TGTGCCAGCAGTTTCCCACTGCGAGACTATGGCTACACCTTC
NA	TRBV5-1	NA	TRBJ2-7	CASSLDLRGVGEQYF	TGCGCCAGCAGCTTGGACCTGAGAGGGGTGGGGGAGCAGTACTTC
TRBD1	TRBV28	NA	TRBJ2-1	CASSRTEARGYNEQFF	TGTGCCAGCAGCCGGACGGAGGCCAGGGGGTACAATGAGCAGTTCTTC
NA	TRBV27	NA	TRBJ2-3	CASSTRQAITDTQYF	TGTGCCAGCAGTACCCGACAGGCAATCACAGATACGCAGTATTTT
NA	TRBV2	NA	TRBJ2-7	CASSDAGYEQYF	TGTGCCAGCAGTGACGCAGGTTACGAGCAGTACTTC
NA	TRBV19	NA	TRBJ1-1	CASSIGGRGYTEAFF	TGTGCCAGTAGTATTGGGGGGCGCGGATACACTGAAGCTTTCTTT
TRBD2	TRBV2	once	TRBJ2-3	CASRREATSTDTQYF	TGTGCCAGCAGGCGGGAGGCCACTAGCACAGATACGCAGTATTTT
TRBD2	TRBV5-1	NA	TRBJ2-1	CASSLEGGSYNEQFF	TGCGCCAGCAGCTTGGAGGGCGGGAGCTACAATGAGCAGTTCTTC
TRBD2	TRBV27	once	TRBJ2-1	CASRHRPSGLYNEQFF	TGTGCCAGCAGACATCGTCCTAGCGGACTCTACAATGAGCAGTTCTTC
TRBD2	TRBV18	NA	TRBJ2-3	CASSRRSRGETDTQYF	TGTGCCAGCTCACGCCGGTCGCGGGGGGAGACAGATACGCAGTATTTT
NA	TRBV12-5	few	TRBJ1-1	CASGLGNPNTEAFF	TGTGCTAGTGGTTTAGGAAACCCAAACACTGAAGCTTTCTTT
NA	TRBV19	NA	TRBJ1-2	CASGQGYGYTF	TGTGCCAGTGGTCAAGGCTATGGCTACACCTTC
TRBD1	TRBV10-3	NA	TRBJ2-5	CAISESVQGGQETQYF	TGTGCCATCAGTGAGTCGGTACAGGGGGGCCAAGAGACCCAGTACTTC
NA	TRBV7-9	NA	TRBJ1-2	CASSQKTGANYGYTF	TGTGCCAGCAGCCAAAAGACAGGAGCTAACTATGGCTACACCTTC
TRBD1	TRBV5-1	NA	TRBJ1-1	CASSVTGGMNTEAFF	TGCGCCAGCAGCGTAACAGGGGGGATGAACACTGAAGCTTTCTTT
NA	TRBV6-5	NA	TRBJ2-2	CASSPSPGTGELFF	TGTGCCAGCAGTCCCTCCCCGGGCACCGGGGAGCTGTTTTTT
NA	TRBV11-1	NA	TRBJ2-2	CASSPGAWTANTGELFF	TGTGCCAGCAGCCCCGGGGCTTGGACAGCGAACACCGGGGAGCTGTTTTTT
TRBD2	TRBV28	NA	TRBJ2-3	CASSLYKTGLAGGDTQYF	TGTGCCAGCAGTTTGTACAAAACGGGACTAGCGGGAGGGGATACGCAGTATTTT
NA	TRBV18	NA	TRBJ2-1	CASSPLLSEQFF	TGTGCCAGCTCACCCCTTTTGAGTGAGCAGTTCTTC
NA	TRBV19	NA	TRBJ2-7	CASSSLYEQYF	TGTGCCAGTAGCTCACTCTACGAGCAGTACTTC